Below, 21 T cell receptor beta chains from the same sample are listed, as sequenced in a study of blood T cells in healthy people across ages. Primed by a sample-barcoded 5' primer and a J-beta primer mix, a second PCR proceeded for about 6 to 11 cycles. TCRdb independently ran MiXCR on the 5' RACE reads; one entry per CDR3 protein. The sample includes approximately 780,000 distinct CDR3 sequences, 20% to 30% of them seen just once. The same sample was also used in a study of T cells of mothers and their children.

The sequenced sample was blood. These receptors originate from a boy younger than 18 in good health.

This clonotype was seen only a few times. The rearrangement uses TRBV7-9 and TRBJ2-7; TRBD1 aligns across 9 bases. Unmatched junction bases numbered 7, after V lost 5 bases and J lost 5 bases. The V gene's germline CDR1 is SEHNR and CDR2 FQNEAQ (reference sequence). This CDR3 comprises 14 residues. CDR3 amino acids: CASSPDRGVNEQYF. The CDR3 nucleotides read TGTGCCAGCAGCCCGGACAGGGGAGTGAACGAGCAGTACTTC.

The rearrangement uses TRBV6-5 and TRBJ2-3; perhaps TRBD2 as D (6 bases). Germline values: CDR1 MNHEY, CDR2 SVGAGI. V was trimmed by 2 bases and J by 0 bases, leaving 9 bases between them. The CDR3 contains 15 residues. The DNA of the CDR3 is TGTGCCAGCAGTTACGGGGGGACTAGCACAGATACGCAGTATTTT. It translates to CASSYGGTSTDTQYF.

This clonotype was counted a few times. The V call is TRBV20-1, the J call TRBJ2-6; 7 bases are a match to TRBD1. V lost 4 bases, J lost 0 bases, and 6 bases stayed unmatched. This CDR3 is built from 16 residues. CDR1 and CDR2 (germline): DFQATT, SNEGSKA (reference sequence). DNA for the CDR3: TGCAGTGCTACCGACAGGGCCCCCTCTGGGGCCAACGTCCTGACTTTC. It encodes CSATDRAPSGANVLTF.

V usage is TRBV30 and J usage is TRBJ2-3, with unresolved D. The CDR3 runs 15 residues. Germline loops: CDR1 GTSNPN, CDR2 SVGIG (reference sequence). V was shortened by 4 bases and J by 5 bases, with 19 bases between the two germline ends. For the CDR3, the DNA is TGTGCCTGGATTCCCAGGAGTGGGCGCGGAGATACGCAGTATTTT. Protein sequence: CAWIPRSGRGDTQYF.

This clonotype showed up just a few times. This chain uses TRBV21-1 with TRBJ1-3; TRBD1 is the table's D call and was not checked against the DNA. TRBV21-1 is listed as a pseudogene. The CDR3 spans 17 residues. The CDR3 loop is CARADISGHLSGNTIYF. DNA for the CDR3: TGTGCCAGAGCGGATATTAGTGGACACCTCTCTGGAAACACCATATATTTT.

The chain recombines TRBV5-1 with TRBJ1-5; D call uncertain. This CDR3 has 15 amino acids. CDR1 and CDR2 (germline): SGHRS, YFSETQ. With 2 bases removed from V and 0 bases from J, the gap between germline ends came to 9 bases. The CDR3 nucleotides read TGCGCCAGCAGCTTCGTTCCAGATAGCAATCAGCCCCAGCATTTT. It specifies CASSFVPDSNQPQHF.

The rearrangement links TRBV20-1 to TRBJ1-5; D ambiguous. The V end lost 6 bases, the J end lost 4 bases, and 13 bases lay between the germline ends. This CDR3 has 13 residues. Germline CDR1 and CDR2: DFQATT and SNEGSKA (reference sequence). CDR3 in DNA: TGCAGTGCCCGACCTCAGGAAAATCAGCCCCAGCATTTT. Its translation: CSARPQENQPQHF.

Comment on this clonotype: At one of its ends the junction is not consistent with the germline gene, which may arise from a read error. The chain links TRBV12-3 or TRBV12-4 to TRBJ2-3; D may be TRBD1 or TRBD2 (5 bases each). This CDR3 has 17 amino acids. In DNA, the CDR3 is TGTACCAGCAGTCCCTCCGTGGGGGTTGGGAGCACAGATACGCAGTATTTT. Protein product: CTSSPSVGVGSTDTQYF.

This chain joins TRBV12-3 or TRBV12-4 and TRBJ2-5, with unresolved D. The CDR3 covers 14 residues. Trimming shortened V by 2 bases and J by 1 base, and 8 bases separated the two germline ends. The CDR3 sequence is CASSLTPSQETQYF. DNA for the CDR3: TGTGCCAGCAGTTTAACTCCCAGCCAAGAGACCCAGTACTTC.

This clonotype was seen more than once but under ten times. The CDR3 spells CAISDVGAAGAPLHF. In nucleotides, the CDR3 is TGTGCCATCAGTGATGTGGGGGCGGCGGGGGCACCCCTCCACTTT. This chain joins TRBV10-3 and TRBJ1-6; a weak D match, TRBD1 (6 bases). There are 15 residues in the CDR3. Germline CDR1 ENHRY, CDR2 SYGVKD. V was cut by 3 bases and J by 11 bases, with 17 bases left in between.

This clonotype has more than one count but fewer than ten. The chain combines TRBV2 with TRBJ2-5; 8 bases are a match to TRBD2. The junction had 3 bases not matched to a gene; V was cut back by 4 bases and J by 2 bases. CDR1 is SNHLY and CDR2 is FYNNEI in the germline V gene. CDR3 size: 14 residues. As DNA, the CDR3 is TGTGCCAGCAGTGGGACTAGCTCTCAAGAGACCCAGTACTTC. It codes for CASSGTSSQETQYF.

The V and J genes are TRBV7-3 and TRBJ2-6; 10 bases map to TRBD2. CDR1 SGHTA and CDR2 FQGTGA come from the germline V gene. The ends lost 2 bases at V and 0 bases at J; junction bases unmatched: 4. The CDR3 runs 18 residues. CDR3 in amino acids: CASSLASGGPSGANVLTF. The CDR3 DNA follows: TGTGCCAGCAGCTTAGCTAGCGGGGGCCCCTCTGGGGCCAACGTCCTGACTTTC.

The V call is TRBV24-1, the J call TRBJ2-2; D gene unclear. The V and J ends lost 9 bases and 2 bases respectively, with 6 bases between them. The germline gives CDR1 KGHDR, CDR2 SFDVKD. CDR3 length: 12 amino acids. The CDR3 bases are TGTGCCACCGAAGAAAACACCGGGGAGCTGTTTTTT. Protein: CATEENTGELFF.

The chain combines TRBV6-5 with TRBJ2-3, with D tentatively TRBD2 (5 bases). Trimming shortened V by 3 bases and J by 0 bases, and 10 bases separated the two germline ends. Germline CDR1 reads MNHEY; CDR2 reads SVGAGI. The CDR3 covers 15 residues. CDR3 amino acids: CASSYGELSTDTQYF. In DNA, the CDR3 is TGTGCCAGCAGTTATGGGGAGCTTAGCACAGATACGCAGTATTTT.

This clonotype was counted only a few times. The rearrangement uses TRBV6-6 and TRBJ2-5; tentative D call: TRBD1 (6 bases). This CDR3 is built from 15 residues. The germline V gene has CDR1 MNHNY and CDR2 SVGAGI (reference sequence). V was pared by 5 bases and J by 5 bases, with 18 bases between. CDR3 region: CASSKGDQPWETQYF. The CDR3 region has the DNA TGTGCCAGCAGTAAGGGGGACCAGCCCTGGGAGACCCAGTACTTC.

The chain couples TRBV28 to TRBJ1-2; tentative D call: TRBD1 (6 bases). With 6 bases removed from V and 4 bases from J, the gap between germline ends came to 15 bases. The CDR3 loop spans 14 amino acids. Germline CDR1 reads MDHEN; CDR2 reads SYDVKM. The DNA for the CDR3 is TGTGCCAGCAGGGGGGTGGGGGCGGGCTATGGCTACACCTTC. This translates into CASRGVGAGYGYTF.

This chain connects TRBV3-1 to TRBJ2-3; TRBD2 aligns across 8 bases. CDR1 and CDR2 from the germline V gene are LGHDT and YNNKEL (reference sequence). J was trimmed by 2 bases and V by 3 bases; bases with no gene match: 16. The CDR3 extends over 19 amino acids. The CDR3 region is CASSQSPGRGGTYTDTQYF. Here the CDR3 DNA reads TGTGCCAGCAGCCAGTCCCCCGGCCGCGGGGGGACTTACACAGATACGCAGTATTTT.

This chain links TRBV20-1 with TRBJ2-4, with TRBD1 matching over 9 bases. V lost 3 bases to trimming and J lost 1 base; unmatched junction nucleotides: 19. The CDR3 contains 20 residues. Germline V gene lookup returns CDR1 DFQATT and CDR2 SNEGSKA (reference sequence). This chain's CDR3 is CSARPPSGTGTKLAKNIQYF. The CDR3 DNA sequence: TGCAGTGCTAGGCCCCCTTCCGGGACAGGGACCAAATTGGCCAAAAACATTCAGTACTTC.

This clonotype has only a few counts. The V and J genes are TRBV29-1 and TRBJ2-4; D perhaps matches TRBD1 (6 bases). The V gene's germline CDR1 is SQVTM and CDR2 ANQGSEA. CDR3 size: 13 residues. V dropped 4 bases and J dropped 8 bases, with 15 bases sitting between them. The CDR3 here is CSVGTGKGDIQYF. Written as DNA, the CDR3 is TGCAGCGTTGGTACAGGGAAGGGAGACATTCAGTACTTC.

This clonotype appeared a single time. This rearrangement joins TRBV5-1 to TRBJ2-3; 8 bases align to TRBD2. The ends lost 0 bases at V and 8 bases at J; junction bases unmatched: 8. This CDR3 comprises 15 residues. Germline V gene lookup returns CDR1 SGHRS and CDR2 YFSETQ. CDR3 sequence (DNA): TGCGCCAGCAGCTTGGATGGTACTAGCGGATCTACGCAGTATTTT. It is translated as CASSLDGTSGSTQYF. Based on the CDR3 plus reference TRBV5-1 and TRBJ2-3, the full variable domain is KAGVTQTPRYLIKTRGQQVTLSCSPISGHRSVSWYQQTPGQGLQFLFEYFSETQRNKGNFPGRFSGRQFSNSRSEMNVSTLELGDSALYLCASSLDGTSGSTQYFGPGTRLTVL.

The V call is TRBV14, the J call TRBJ1-4; D is perhaps TRBD1 (5 bases). Trimming left V 3 bases short and J 0 bases short, with 8 bases between. The CDR3 loop spans 15 amino acids. CDR1 and CDR2 (germline): SGHDN, FVKESK. The chain's CDR3 is CASSHRQTTNEKLFF. CDR3 DNA sequence: TGTGCCAGCAGCCACAGACAGACAACTAATGAAAAACTGTTTTTT. Based on the CDR3 plus reference TRBV14 and TRBJ1-4, the full variable domain is EAGVTQFPSHSVIEKGQTVTLRCDPISGHDNLYWYRRVMGKEIKFLLHFVKESKQDESGMPNNRFLAERTGGTYSTLKVQPAELEDSGVYFCASSHRQTTNEKLFFGSGTQLSVL.